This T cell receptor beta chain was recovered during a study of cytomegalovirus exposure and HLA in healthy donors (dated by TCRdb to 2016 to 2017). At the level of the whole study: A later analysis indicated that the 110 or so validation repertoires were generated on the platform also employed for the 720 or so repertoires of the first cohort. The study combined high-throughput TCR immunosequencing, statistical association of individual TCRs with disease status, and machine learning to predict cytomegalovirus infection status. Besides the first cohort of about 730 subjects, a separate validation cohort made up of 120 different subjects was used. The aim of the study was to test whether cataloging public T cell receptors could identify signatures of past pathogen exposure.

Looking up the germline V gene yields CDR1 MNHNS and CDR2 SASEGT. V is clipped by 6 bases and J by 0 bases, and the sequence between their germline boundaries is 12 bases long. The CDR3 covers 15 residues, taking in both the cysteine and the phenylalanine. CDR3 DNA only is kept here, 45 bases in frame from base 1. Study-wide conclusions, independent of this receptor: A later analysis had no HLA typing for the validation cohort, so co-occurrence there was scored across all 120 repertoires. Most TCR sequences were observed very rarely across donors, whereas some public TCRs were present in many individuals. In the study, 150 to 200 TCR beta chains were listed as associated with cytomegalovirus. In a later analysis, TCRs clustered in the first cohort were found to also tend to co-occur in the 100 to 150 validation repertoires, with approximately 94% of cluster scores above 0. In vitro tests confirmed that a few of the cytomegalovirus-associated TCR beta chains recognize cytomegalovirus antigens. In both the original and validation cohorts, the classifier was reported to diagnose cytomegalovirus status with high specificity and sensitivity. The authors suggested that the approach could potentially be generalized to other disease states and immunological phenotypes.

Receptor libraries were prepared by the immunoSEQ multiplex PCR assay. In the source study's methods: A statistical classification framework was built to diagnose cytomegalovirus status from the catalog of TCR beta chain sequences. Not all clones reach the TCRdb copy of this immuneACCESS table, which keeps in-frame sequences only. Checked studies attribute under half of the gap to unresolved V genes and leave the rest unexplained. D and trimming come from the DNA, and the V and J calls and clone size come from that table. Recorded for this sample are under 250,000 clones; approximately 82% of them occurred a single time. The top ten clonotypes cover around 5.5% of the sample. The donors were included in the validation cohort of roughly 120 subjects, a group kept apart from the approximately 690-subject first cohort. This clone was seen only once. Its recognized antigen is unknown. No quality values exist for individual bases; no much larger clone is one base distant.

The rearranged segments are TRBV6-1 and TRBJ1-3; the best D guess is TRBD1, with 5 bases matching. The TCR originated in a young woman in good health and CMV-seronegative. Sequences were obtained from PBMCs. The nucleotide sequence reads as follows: TGTGCCAGCAGCAGTGATAGGGGCTCTGGAAACACCATATATTTT. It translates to CASSSDRGSGNTIYF.